This T cell receptor (beta chain) emerged from a study of regulatory T cells in long-lasting Graves disease. In germline, CDR1 is SGHAT, CDR2 FQNNGV. The CDR3 loop spans 15 amino acids. J gave up 6 bases and V 5 bases, and 5 bases lay outside the gene matches. CDR3-region Arm-PCR and iRepertoire HTBI primers produced the TCR beta libraries. Each CDR3 protein is one row after TCRdb ran MiXCR on the multiplex PCR reads. The sample contains approximately 400,000 distinct CDR3 sequences, 14% to 15% of which appear only once. Documented time point: newly diagnosed GD, antithyroid drugs for less than 3 months. Isolated PBMC RNA provided the starting material for the TCR library. This clonotype was detected ten times or more. These data also formed part of another study, on T cells in Graves' hyperthyroidism and ophthalmopathy. As reported in that work: For Graves' hyperthyroidism to be stable, ophthalmopathy could not progress within 18 months.

The TCR originated in a woman aged 25 to 45 with Graves disease. This sequence joins TRBV11-2 and TRBJ2-7, with 15 bases matching TRBD2. The sequencing used peripheral blood mononuclear cells (PBMCs), collected at new diagnosis, from a patient treated with antithyroid drugs. This CDR3 reads CASSQGLAGGIEQYF. DNA of the CDR3: TGTGCCAGCAGCCAGGGACTAGCGGGAGGTATCGAGCAGTACTTC.